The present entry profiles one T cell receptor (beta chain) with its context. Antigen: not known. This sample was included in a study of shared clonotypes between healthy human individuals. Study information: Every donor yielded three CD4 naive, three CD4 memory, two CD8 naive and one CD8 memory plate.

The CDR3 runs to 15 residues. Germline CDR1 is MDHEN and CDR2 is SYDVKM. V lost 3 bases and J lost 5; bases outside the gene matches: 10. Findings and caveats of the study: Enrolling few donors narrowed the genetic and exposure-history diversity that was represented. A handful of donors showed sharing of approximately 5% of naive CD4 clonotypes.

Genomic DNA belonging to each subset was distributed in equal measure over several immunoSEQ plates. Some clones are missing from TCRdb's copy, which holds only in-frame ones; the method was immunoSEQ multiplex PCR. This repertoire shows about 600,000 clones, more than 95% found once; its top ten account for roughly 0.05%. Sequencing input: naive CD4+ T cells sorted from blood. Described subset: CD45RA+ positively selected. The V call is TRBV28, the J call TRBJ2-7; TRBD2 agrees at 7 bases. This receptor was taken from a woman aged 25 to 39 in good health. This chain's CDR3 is CASSFPGLVADEQYF. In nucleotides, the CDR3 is TGTGCCAGCAGTTTCCCCGGACTAGTGGCCGACGAGCAGTACTTC.